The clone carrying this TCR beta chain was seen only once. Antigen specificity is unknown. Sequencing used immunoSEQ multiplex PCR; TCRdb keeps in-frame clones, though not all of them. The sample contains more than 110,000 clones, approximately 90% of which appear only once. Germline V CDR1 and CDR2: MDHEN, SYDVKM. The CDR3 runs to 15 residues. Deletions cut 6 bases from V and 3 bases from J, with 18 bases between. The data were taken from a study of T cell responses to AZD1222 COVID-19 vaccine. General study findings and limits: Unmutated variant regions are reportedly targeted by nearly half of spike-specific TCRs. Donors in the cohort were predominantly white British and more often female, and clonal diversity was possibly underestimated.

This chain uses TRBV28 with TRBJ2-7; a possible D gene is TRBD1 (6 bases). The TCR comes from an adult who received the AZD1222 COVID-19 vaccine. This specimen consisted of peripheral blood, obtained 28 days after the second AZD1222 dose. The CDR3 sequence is CASSITGTRDYEQYF. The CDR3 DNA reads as TGTGCCAGCAGCATAACCGGGACAAGGGACTACGAGCAGTACTTC.